Below, 9 T cell receptor beta chains from the same sample are listed, as sequenced in a study of CD8+CD57+ T cells in acquired aplastic anemia. Sequenced patients had shown CD8+CD57+ cell expansion by flow cytometry. Genomic DNA constituted the template upon which TCR beta VDJ and CDR3 profiling was performed. From the reads, TCRdb called clonotypes with MiXCR, one entry per CDR3 protein. The sample records 120,000 or so distinct CDR3 sequences, 40% being singletons. Sequenced: sorted CD4+, CD8+, or CD8+CD57+ T cells (not recorded which) from PBMCs. The receptors were gathered from a human donor with aplastic anemia.

This clonotype showed up just a few times. This sequence may be a read error, since a much larger clone differs from it by one base. The chain uses TRBV19 and TRBJ1-6; D ambiguous. The CDR3 runs 15 residues. Looked up from germline, CDR1 is LNHDA and CDR2 is SQIVND (reference sequence). Trimming took 11 bases from V and 6 from J, leaving 20 bases between them. The CDR3 coding sequence is TGTGCCGGCAGCTTCGGCCAGGAGGGTAATTCACCCCTCCACTTT. It translates to CAGSFGQEGNSPLHF.

The chain combines TRBV7-2 with TRBJ1-6; D is unresolved. This CDR3 region has 12 residues. From germline, CDR1 is SGHTA and CDR2 FQGNSA. Trimming took off 7 bases at V and 3 bases at J, with 4 bases between the two ends. This CDR3 reads CASTLYNSPLHF. Written as DNA, the CDR3 is TGTGCCAGCACTCTCTATAATTCACCCCTCCACTTT. Filled out from reference TRBV7-2 and TRBJ1-6, the complete variable domain reads GAGVSQSPSNKVTEKGKDVELRCDPISGHTALYWYRQSLGQGLEFLIYFQGNSAPDKSGLPSDRFSAERTGGSVSTLTIQRTQQEDSAVYLCASTLYNSPLHFGNGTRLTVT.

A remark on this clonotype: A much larger clone sits a single nucleotide away, making a read error possible. The chain uses TRBV6-2 or TRBV6-3 and TRBJ2-3, with a tentative D call TRBD2 (6 bases). Germline V CDR1 and CDR2: MNHEY, SVGEGT. The CDR3 is 14 amino acids. The CDR3 is CVSSLPTGRDTQYF. CDR3 DNA sequence: TGTGTCAGCAGTTTACCCACGGGGAGGGATACGCAGTATTTT.

As regards this clonotype: A much more abundant neighbour one base away suggests this may be a read error. The rearrangement uses TRBV5-4 and TRBJ2-5, with D tentatively TRBD1 (5 bases). Germline CDR1 is SGHNT and CDR2 is YYREEE (reference sequence). The CDR3 spans 11 residues. The CDR3 bases are TGTGCCAGCAGCGGACAAGAGACCCGGTACTTC. Protein product: CASSGQETRYF.

This clonotype was observed many times. V and J are TRBV2 and TRBJ1-2; 8 positions agree with TRBD1. The CDR3 extends over 14 amino acids. CDR1 SNHLY and CDR2 FYNNEI come from the germline V gene. The V gene end was trimmed by 5 bases and the J gene end by 9 bases; junction bases not matched to a gene: 11. CDR3 DNA: TGTGCCAGCAGTTCCCGCCGGACAGGGTTGAGCTACACCTTC. This encodes CASSSRRTGLSYTF.

The chain joins TRBV4-2 to TRBJ2-1, with 8 positions matching TRBD1. CDR1 and CDR2 from the germline V gene are LGHNA and YNFKEQ. The ends lost 8 bases at V and 6 bases at J; junction bases unmatched: 6. The length of the CDR3 is 13 residues. In DNA form, the CDR3 reads TGTGCCAGCGAAGGACAGGGCGGCAATGAGCAGTTCTTC. This codes for CASEGQGGNEQFF.

A remark on this clonotype: Compared with germline, one end of the junction differs, possibly owing to a read error. This chain links TRBV15 with TRBJ2-3, with D tentatively TRBD2 (5 bases). CDR3 length equals 16 residues. Per the germline V gene, CDR1 is LNHNV and CDR2 is YYDKDF (reference sequence). The CDR3 nucleotides read TGTGCCACCAGGAGAGTAGTGGAGGAGCCCACAGATACGCAGTATTTT. Protein sequence: CATRRVVEEPTDTQYF. Based on the CDR3 plus reference TRBV15 and TRBJ2-3, the full variable domain is DAMVIQNPRYQVTQFGKPVTLSCSQTLNHNVMYWYQQKSSQAPKLLFHYYDKDFNNEADTPDNFQSRRPNTSFCFLDIRSPGLGDTAMYLCATRRVVEEPTDTQYFGPGTRLTVL.

As regards this clonotype: The junction differs from germline at one of its ends, possibly a read error. The V gene is TRBV27, the J gene TRBJ1-2; D perhaps matches TRBD1 (6 bases). CDR3 length equals 13 residues. CDR1 is MNHEY and CDR2 is SMNVEV in the germline V gene (reference sequence). The CDR3 sequence is CASSSGHDYGYAF. CDR3 DNA sequence: TGTGCCAGCAGTTCGGGACACGACTATGGCTACGCCTTC.

This clonotype was observed a few times. The CDR3 bases are TGTGCCAGCAGTGAATTTGCTGCAGCCAACTATGGCTACACCTTC. Its translation: CASSEFAAANYGYTF. The chain couples TRBV25-1 to TRBJ1-2; no clear D gene. The CDR3 has 15 residues. V was shortened by 1 base and J by 2 bases, with 11 bases between the two germline ends. Germline V gene lookup returns CDR1 MGHDK and CDR2 SYGVNS.